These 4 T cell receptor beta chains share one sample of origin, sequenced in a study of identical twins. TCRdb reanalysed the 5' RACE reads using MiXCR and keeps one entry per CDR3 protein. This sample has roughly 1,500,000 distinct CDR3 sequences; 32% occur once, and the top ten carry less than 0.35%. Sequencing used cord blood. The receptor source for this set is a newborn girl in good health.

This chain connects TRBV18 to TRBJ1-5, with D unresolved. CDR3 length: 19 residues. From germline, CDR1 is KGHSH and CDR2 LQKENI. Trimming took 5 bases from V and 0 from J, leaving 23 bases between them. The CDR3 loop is CASSSSKAPSPYSNQPQHF. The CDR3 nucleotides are TGTGCCAGCTCATCATCCAAGGCCCCCTCTCCATATAGCAATCAGCCCCAGCATTTT.

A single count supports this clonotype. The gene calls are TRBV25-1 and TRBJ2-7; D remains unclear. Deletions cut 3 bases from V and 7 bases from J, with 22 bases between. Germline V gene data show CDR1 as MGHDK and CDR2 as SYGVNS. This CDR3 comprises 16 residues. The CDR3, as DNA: TGTGCCAGCAGTGATCCAACCTCGTGGAACTACAATGAGCAGTACTTC. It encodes CASSDPTSWNYNEQYF.

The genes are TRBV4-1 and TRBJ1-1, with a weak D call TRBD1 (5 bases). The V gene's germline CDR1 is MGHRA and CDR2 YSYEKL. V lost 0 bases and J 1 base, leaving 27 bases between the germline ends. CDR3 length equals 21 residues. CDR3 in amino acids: CASSQERYWGVDFIQNTEAFF. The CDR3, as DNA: TGCGCCAGCAGCCAAGAACGGTACTGGGGGGTGGACTTCATACAGAACACTGAAGCTTTCTTT.

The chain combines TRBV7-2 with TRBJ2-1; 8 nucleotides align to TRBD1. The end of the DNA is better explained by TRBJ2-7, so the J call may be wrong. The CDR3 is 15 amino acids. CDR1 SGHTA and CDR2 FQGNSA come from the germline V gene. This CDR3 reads CASSSDRGSYNEQYF. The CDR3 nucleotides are TGTGCCAGCAGCTCCGACAGGGGATCCTACAATGAGCAGTACTTC.